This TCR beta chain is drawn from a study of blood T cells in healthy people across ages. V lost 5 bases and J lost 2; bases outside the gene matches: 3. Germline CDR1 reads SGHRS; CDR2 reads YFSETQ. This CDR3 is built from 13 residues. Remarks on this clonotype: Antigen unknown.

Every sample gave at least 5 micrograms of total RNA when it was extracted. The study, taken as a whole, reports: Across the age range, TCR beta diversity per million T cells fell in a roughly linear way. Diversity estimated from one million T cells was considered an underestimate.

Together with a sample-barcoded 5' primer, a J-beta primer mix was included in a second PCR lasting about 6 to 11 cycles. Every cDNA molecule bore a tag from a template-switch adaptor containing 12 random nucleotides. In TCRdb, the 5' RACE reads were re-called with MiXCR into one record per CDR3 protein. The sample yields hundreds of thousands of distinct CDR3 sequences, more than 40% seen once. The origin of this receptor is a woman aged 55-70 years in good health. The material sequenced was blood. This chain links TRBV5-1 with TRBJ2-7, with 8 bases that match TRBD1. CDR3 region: CASRDRVTYEQYF. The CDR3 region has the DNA TGCGCCAGCAGGGACAGGGTGACCTACGAGCAGTACTTC.